This T cell receptor (beta chain) emerged from a study of PD-1 blockade in classical Hodgkin lymphoma. Study-wide context: Intravenous infusions of nivolumab 3 mg/kg reached patients every 2 weeks.

Here immunoSEQ multiplex PCR was the method, and the copy in TCRdb shows in-frame clones only, minus some. This sample has 45,000 or so clones, with approximately 70% found just once. Study outcomes and limitations: CD4+ TCR diversity climbed significantly by C4D1, unlike CD8+ TCR diversity. Possible causes of repertoire differences, disease activity or prior therapy, remain undefined. Complete responders matched newly diagnosed patients in baseline diversity.

Points on this clone: Antigen unknown.

There was relapse after autologous stem cell transplantation in every patient, and there was variation in brentuximab vedotin exposure. The V segment lost 2 bases and the J segment 4 bases; nucleotides outside the gene matches: 9. CDR3 length: 17 residues. Per the germline V gene, CDR1 is MNHEY and CDR2 is SMNVEV (reference sequence). The receptor comes from a human donor with classical Hodgkin lymphoma. Sequencing was performed on peripheral blood mononuclear cells (PBMCs), taken at baseline. The chain has TRBV27 and TRBJ2-2; 8 bases agree with TRBD1. CDR3 DNA sequence: TGTGCCAGCAGTTTAAAACCCGGACAGGGTAGCACCGGGGAGCTGTTTTTT. It codes for CASSLKPGQGSTGELFF.